The 6 T cell receptor beta chains given below trace back to one sample, sequenced in a study of CD8 T cells in ankylosing spondylitis. Each CDR3 protein gets one entry after TCRdb re-called the 5' RACE reads with MiXCR. Found here are 300,000 to 400,000 distinct CDR3 sequences, roughly 10% of them singletons; the top ten hold about a tenth. Sequenced material: blood, either unsorted or a sorted T cell fraction (not recorded which). The receptor source for this set is a female donor with ankylosing spondylitis or in good health (not recorded which).

This clonotype has more than one count but fewer than ten. The V gene is TRBV12-3 or TRBV12-4, the J gene TRBJ2-7, with D unclear. This CDR3 has 14 amino acids. V lost 0 bases, J lost 1 base, and 7 bases lay in between. The CDR3 protein is CASSLALGSYEQYF. DNA for the CDR3: TGTGCCAGCAGTTTAGCGTTGGGTTCCTACGAGCAGTACTTC.

Comments on this clonotype: Possible read error: a much larger clone is one base away. The rearrangement uses TRBV20-1 and TRBJ1-1; no reliable D call. Germline-derived CDR1 and CDR2 are DFQATT and SNEGSKA (reference sequence). V lost 6 bases, J lost 1 base, and 9 bases lay in between. This CDR3 has 12 amino acids. The CDR3 DNA is TGCAGTGCGGCGGCAGGGAACACTGAAGCTTTCTTT. This sequence encodes CSAAAGNTEAFF.

This clonotype was observed once. This could be a read error, since a much larger clone is one nucleotide away. V is TRBV4-2 and J is TRBJ2-1, with 9 bases identical to TRBD2. Germline V lookup: CDR1 LGHNA, CDR2 YNFKEQ. The CDR3 covers 15 residues. The CDR3 region is CASRQVAGVYNEQFF. Here the CDR3 DNA reads TGTGCCAGCAGACAAGTAGCGGGAGTCTACAATGAGCAGTTCTTC.

This clonotype was counted many times. This chain connects TRBV9 to TRBJ2-3; perhaps D is TRBD1 or TRBD2 (5 bases each). The V gene's germline CDR1 is SGDLS and CDR2 YYNGEE. Trimming took 3 bases from V and 3 from J, leaving 8 bases between them. The CDR3 runs 13 residues. The chain's CDR3 is CASSEGPTDTQYF. The CDR3 nucleotides are TGTGCCAGCAGCGAGGGACCTACAGATACGCAGTATTTT.

V usage is TRBV29-1 and J usage is TRBJ2-1; D is unresolved. Germline V lookup: CDR1 SQVTM, CDR2 ANQGSEA. Trimming took 0 bases from V and 0 from J, leaving 12 bases between them. There are 16 residues in the CDR3. The CDR3 loop is CSVEDWARNSYNEQFF. CDR3 nucleotide sequence: TGCAGCGTTGAAGATTGGGCCCGCAACTCCTACAATGAGCAGTTCTTC.

This clonotype was seen a few times. This rearrangement joins TRBV12-3 or TRBV12-4 to TRBJ1-1; D remains unclear. This CDR3 spans 13 amino acids. The ends were cut back, 3 bases at V and 1 base at J, with 6 bases in the middle. This chain's CDR3 is CASSFIENTEAFF. CDR3 DNA sequence: TGTGCCAGCAGTTTTATCGAGAACACTGAAGCTTTCTTT.